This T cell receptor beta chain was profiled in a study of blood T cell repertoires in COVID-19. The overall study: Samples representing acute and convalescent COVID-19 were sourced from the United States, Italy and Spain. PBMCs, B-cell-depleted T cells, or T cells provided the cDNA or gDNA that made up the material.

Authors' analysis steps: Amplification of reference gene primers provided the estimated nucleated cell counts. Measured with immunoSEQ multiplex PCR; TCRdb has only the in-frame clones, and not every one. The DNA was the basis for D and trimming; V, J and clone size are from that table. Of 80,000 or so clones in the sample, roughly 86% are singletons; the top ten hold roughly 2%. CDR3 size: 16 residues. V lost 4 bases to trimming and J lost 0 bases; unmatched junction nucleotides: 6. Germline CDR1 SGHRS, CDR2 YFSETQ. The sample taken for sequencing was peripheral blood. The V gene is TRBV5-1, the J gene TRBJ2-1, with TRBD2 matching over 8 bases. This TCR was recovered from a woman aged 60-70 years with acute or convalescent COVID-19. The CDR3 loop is CASSQGSGSSYNEQFF. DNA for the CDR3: TGCGCCAGCAGCCAAGGAAGCGGGAGCTCCTACAATGAGCAGTTCTTC.